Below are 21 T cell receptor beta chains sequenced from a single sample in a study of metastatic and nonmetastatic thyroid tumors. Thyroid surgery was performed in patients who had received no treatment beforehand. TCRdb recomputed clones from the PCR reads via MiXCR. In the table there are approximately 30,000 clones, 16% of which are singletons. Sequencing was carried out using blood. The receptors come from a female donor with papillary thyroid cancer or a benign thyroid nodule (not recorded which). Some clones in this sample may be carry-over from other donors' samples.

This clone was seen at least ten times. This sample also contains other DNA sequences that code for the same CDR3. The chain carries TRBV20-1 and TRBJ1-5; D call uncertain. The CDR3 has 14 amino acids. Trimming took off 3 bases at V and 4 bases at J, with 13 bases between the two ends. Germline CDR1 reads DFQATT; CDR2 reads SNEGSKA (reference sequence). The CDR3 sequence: CSARDLGGNQPQHF. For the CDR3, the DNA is TGCAGTGCTAGGGACCTCGGAGGGAATCAGCCCCAGCATTTT.

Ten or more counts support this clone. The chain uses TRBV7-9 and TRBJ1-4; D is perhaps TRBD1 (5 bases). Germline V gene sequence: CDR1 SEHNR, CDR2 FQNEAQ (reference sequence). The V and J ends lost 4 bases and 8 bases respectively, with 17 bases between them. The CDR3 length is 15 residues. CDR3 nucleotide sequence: TGTGCCAGCAGCTCGTGGGGGGATAATAGCGAAAAACTGTTTTTT. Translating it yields CASSSWGDNSEKLFF.

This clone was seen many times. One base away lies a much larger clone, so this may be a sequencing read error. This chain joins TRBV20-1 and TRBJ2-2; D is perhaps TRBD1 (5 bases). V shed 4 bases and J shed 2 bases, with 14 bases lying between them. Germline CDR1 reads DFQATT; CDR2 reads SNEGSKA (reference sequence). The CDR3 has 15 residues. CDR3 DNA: TGCAGTGCTAACCTTAGGGGCGGTAACACCGGGGAGCTGTTTTTT. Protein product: CSANLRGGNTGELFF.

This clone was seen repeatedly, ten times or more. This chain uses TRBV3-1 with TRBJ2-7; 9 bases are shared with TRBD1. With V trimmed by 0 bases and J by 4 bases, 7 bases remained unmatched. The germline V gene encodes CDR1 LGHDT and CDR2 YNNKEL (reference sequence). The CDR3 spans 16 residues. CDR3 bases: TGTGCCAGCAGCCAAGACCCGGACAGGGGTTTTTACGAGCAGTACTTC. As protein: CASSQDPDRGFYEQYF.

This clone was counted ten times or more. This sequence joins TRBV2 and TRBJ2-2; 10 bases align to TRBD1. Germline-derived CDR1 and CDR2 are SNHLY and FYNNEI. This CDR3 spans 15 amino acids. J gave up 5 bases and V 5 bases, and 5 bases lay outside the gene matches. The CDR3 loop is CASSYRDRGTGELFF. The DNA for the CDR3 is TGTGCCAGCAGTTATAGGGACAGGGGAACCGGGGAGCTGTTTTTT.

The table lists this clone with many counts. CDR3 nucleotide sequence: TGTGCCACAGGACTCCGAGATAGCACAGATACGCAGTATTTT. Translating gives CATGLRDSTDTQYF. This rearrangement joins TRBV24-1 to TRBJ2-3; weak D call: TRBD2 (5 bases). The CDR3 runs to 14 residues. Looked up from germline, CDR1 is KGHDR and CDR2 is SFDVKD. V lost 10 bases, J lost 0 bases, and 13 bases lay in between.

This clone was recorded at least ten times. CDR3 sequence reads: CASSAQGNYGYTF. DNA for the CDR3: TGTGCCAGCAGCGCCCAGGGGAACTATGGCTACACCTTC. The V call is TRBV9, the J call TRBJ1-2, with D perhaps matching TRBD1 (6 bases). The CDR3 runs 13 residues. Trimming removed 3 bases from V and 2 bases from J, with 8 bases in between. In germline, CDR1 is SGDLS, CDR2 YYNGEE.

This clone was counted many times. The CDR3 DNA reads TGTGCCAGCAGCTTCTGGGGGCTCACGGTCCCTGAAGCTTTCTTT. Its protein product is CASSFWGLTVPEAFF. The chain combines TRBV5-6 with TRBJ1-1, with D perhaps matching TRBD1 (6 bases). V lost 2 bases and J 6 bases, leaving 17 bases between the germline ends. CDR3 length: 15 amino acids. CDR1 and CDR2 (germline): SGHDT, YYEEEE.

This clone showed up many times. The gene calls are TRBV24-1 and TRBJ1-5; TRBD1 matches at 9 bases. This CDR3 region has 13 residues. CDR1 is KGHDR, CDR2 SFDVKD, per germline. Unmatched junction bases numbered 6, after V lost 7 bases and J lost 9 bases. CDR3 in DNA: TGTGCCACCAGCGGACAGGGGTATGGGCCCCAGCATTTT. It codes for CATSGQGYGPQHF.

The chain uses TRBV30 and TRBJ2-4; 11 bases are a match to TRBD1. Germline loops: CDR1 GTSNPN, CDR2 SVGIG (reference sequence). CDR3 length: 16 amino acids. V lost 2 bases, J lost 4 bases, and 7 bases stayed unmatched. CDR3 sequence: CAWSSRDRGSKNIQYF. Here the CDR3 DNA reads TGTGCCTGGAGTAGTCGGGACAGGGGGTCAAAAAACATTCAGTACTTC.

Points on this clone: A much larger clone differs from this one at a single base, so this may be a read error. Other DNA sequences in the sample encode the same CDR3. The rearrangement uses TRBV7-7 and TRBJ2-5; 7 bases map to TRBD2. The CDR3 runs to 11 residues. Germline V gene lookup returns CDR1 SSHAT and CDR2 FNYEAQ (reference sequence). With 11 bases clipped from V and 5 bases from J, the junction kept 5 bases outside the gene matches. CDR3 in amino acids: CADERGETQYF. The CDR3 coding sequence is TGTGCCGATGAGCGGGGTGAGACCCAGTACTTC.

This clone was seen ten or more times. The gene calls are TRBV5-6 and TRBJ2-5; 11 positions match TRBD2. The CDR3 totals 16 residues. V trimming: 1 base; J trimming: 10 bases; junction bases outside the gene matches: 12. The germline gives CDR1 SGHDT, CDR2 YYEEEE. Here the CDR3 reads CASSLIGLAGSWSQYF. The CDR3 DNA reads TGTGCCAGCAGCTTGATAGGACTAGCGGGTAGTTGGAGCCAGTACTTC.

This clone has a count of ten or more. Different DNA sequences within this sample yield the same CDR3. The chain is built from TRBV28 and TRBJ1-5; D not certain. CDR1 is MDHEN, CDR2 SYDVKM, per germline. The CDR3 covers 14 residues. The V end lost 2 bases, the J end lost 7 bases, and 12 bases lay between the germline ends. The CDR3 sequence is CASSLNGPGQPQHF. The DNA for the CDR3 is TGTGCCAGCAGTTTAAACGGGCCGGGCCAGCCCCAGCATTTT.

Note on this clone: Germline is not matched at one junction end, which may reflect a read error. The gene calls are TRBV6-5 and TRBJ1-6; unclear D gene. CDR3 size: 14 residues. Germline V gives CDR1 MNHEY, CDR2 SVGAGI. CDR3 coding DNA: TGTGCCAGCAGTTCCGGACCCTATAATTCGCCCCTCCACTTT. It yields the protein CASSSGPYNSPLHF.

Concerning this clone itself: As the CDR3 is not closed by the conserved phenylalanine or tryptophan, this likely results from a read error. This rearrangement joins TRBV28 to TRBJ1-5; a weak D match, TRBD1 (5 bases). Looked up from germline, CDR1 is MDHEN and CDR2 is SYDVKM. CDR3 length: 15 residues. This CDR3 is CASILSGVLHRPQHS. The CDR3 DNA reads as TGTGCCAGCATTTTATCGGGGGTCCTCCACCGGCCCCAGCATTCT.

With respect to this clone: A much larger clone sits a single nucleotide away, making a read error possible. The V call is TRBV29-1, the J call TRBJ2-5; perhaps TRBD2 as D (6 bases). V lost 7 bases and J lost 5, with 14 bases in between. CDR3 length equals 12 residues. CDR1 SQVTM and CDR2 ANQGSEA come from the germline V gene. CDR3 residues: CSASGGSETQYF. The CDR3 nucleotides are TGCAGCGCAAGTGGAGGGTCTGAGACCCAGTACTTC.

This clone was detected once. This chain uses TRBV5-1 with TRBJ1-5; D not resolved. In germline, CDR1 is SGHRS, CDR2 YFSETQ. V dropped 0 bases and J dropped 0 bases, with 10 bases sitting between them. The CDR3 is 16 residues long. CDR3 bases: TGCGCCAGCAGCTTGGGGGCGTTGTCTAGCAATCAGCCCCAGCATTTT. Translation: CASSLGALSSNQPQHF.

The CDR3 loop is CASSLKRDTSTYMQYF. DNA for the CDR3: TGTGCCAGCAGCTTAAAGAGGGACACATCCACATATATGCAGTATTTT. The chain is built from TRBV11-1 and TRBJ2-3; D may be TRBD1 (6 bases). The V gene lost 2 bases and the J gene lost 11 bases, with 23 bases spanning the gap. This CDR3 is 16 amino acids long. Germline CDR1 reads SGHAT; CDR2 reads FQDESV (reference sequence).

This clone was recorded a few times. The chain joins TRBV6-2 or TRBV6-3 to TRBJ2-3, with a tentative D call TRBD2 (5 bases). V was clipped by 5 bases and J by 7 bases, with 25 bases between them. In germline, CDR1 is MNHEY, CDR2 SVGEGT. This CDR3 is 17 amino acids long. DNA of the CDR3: TGTGCCAGCAGTGACTGGCCCCTTGAGGGAGAGTGGAATACGCAGTATTTT. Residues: CASSDWPLEGEWNTQYF.

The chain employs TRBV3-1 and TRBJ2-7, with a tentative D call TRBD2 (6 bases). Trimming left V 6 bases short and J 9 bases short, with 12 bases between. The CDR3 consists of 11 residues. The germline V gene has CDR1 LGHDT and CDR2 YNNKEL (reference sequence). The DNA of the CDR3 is TGTGCCAGCAGTGCGGGGTTAGGGCAGTACTTC. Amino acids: CASSAGLGQYF.

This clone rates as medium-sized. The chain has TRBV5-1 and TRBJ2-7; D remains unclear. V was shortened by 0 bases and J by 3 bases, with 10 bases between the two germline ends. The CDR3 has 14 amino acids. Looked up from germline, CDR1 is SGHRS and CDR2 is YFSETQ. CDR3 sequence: CASSLETRSYEQYF. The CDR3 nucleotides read TGCGCCAGCAGCTTGGAAACCAGGAGCTACGAGCAGTACTTC.